A selection of T cell receptor beta chains follows, all from one sample in a study of OX40 agonist ivuxolimab in advanced cancers. The assay was immunoSEQ multiplex PCR, and TCRdb's table has in-frame clones only and misses some. The sample contains some 70,000 clones, around 80% of which appear only once. The sequencing used CD4+ or CD8+ T cells sorted from blood, collected in a trial of the OX40 agonist ivuxolimab. All receptors derive from an adult with an advanced solid tumor such as melanoma, head and neck, liver or kidney cancer. Both conserved end residues are part of each CDR3. The D gene is left open where the match is weak. Clone size appears in some rows only: once, few, many, or a class for an expanded clone.

clone size,D gene,J gene,V gene,CDR3 DNA,CDR3 protein
-,-,TRBJ1-2,TRBV19,TGTGCCAGTAGTATAGATCGGGGACGCAACTATGGCTACACCTTC,CASSIDRGRNYGYTF
-,TRBD1,TRBJ1-4,TRBV5-4,TGTGCCAGCAGCTTGGACGGGACAGGCAATGAAAAACTGTTTTTT,CASSLDGTGNEKLFF
once,TRBD2,TRBJ2-1,TRBV5-8,TGTGCCAGCAGCTTTCCGGGACTATTTTCCTACAATGAGCAGTTCTTC,CASSFPGLFSYNEQFF
once,TRBD1,TRBJ2-2,TRBV11-3,TGTGCCAGCAGCCCCGGGACAGGCGGGGAGCTGTTTTTT,CASSPGTGGELFF
-,-,TRBJ2-6,TRBV2,TGTGCCAGTAGGAGGTCTGGGGCCAACGTCCTGACTTTC,CASRRSGANVLTF
-,TRBD1,TRBJ1-2,TRBV7-9,TGTGCCAGCAGGGTAGGACAGGGCGACTATGGCTACACCTTC,CASRVGQGDYGYTF
few,TRBD2,TRBJ2-5,TRBV9,TGTGCCAGCAGCGTAGGCGGGGGGGCCGTTGAGACCCAGTACTTC,CASSVGGGAVETQYF
few,TRBD2,TRBJ2-2,TRBV5-4,TGTGCCAGCAGCTTGGACCTACTGGCGGGAGACACCGGGGAGCTGTTTTTT,CASSLDLLAGDTGELFF
-,-,TRBJ1-5,TRBV5-6,TGTGCCAGCACCTATACAGGGAACAATCAGCCCCAGCATTTT,CASTYTGNNQPQHF
few,-,TRBJ2-5,TRBV4-3,TGCGCCAGCAGCCCGCAGGCAGTTGGGCCAGGGGAGACCCAGTACTTC,CASSPQAVGPGETQYF
once,-,TRBJ1-2,TRBV7-2,TGTGCCAGCAGCTTAGCGGTGGGGGAGGGGCGTGGCTACACCTTC,CASSLAVGEGRGYTF
-,-,TRBJ1-2,TRBV20-1,TGCAGTGCCCGACGGGGGTATGGCTACACCTTC,CSARRGYGYTF
-,-,TRBJ2-7,TRBV6-5,TGTGCCAGCAGTTACTCCCCCGATAGTGAACAGTACTTC,CASSYSPDSEQYF
-,-,TRBJ1-4,TRBV7-6,TGTGCCAGCAGCTCGACCGTGCACCGTGAAAAACTGTTTTTT,CASSSTVHREKLFF
-,TRBD1,TRBJ1-2,TRBV2,TGTGCCAGCGATTCCGACAGGGGTGGCTACACCTTC,CASDSDRGGYTF
-,-,TRBJ1-5,TRBV18,TGTGCCAGCTCACCGCGCCTGAGGAGTCAGCCCCAGCATTTT,CASSPRLRSQPQHF
-,TRBD1,TRBJ2-1,TRBV11-2,TGTGCCAGCAGCCCTCCGACAGGGTACAATGAGCAGTTCTTC,CASSPPTGYNEQFF
-,TRBD1,TRBJ1-1,TRBV18,TGTGCCAGCTCACCTATTAGAGGGGACAGAGGGGCAGCTTTCTTT,CASSPIRGDRGAAFF
-,-,TRBJ2-4,TRBV11-2,TGTGCCAGCAGCGGGCACTGGACGGGAATAGCCAAAAACATTCAGTACTTC,CASSGHWTGIAKNIQYF
-,-,TRBJ1-1,TRBV20-1,TGCAGTGCCAGGGTGTTCGGTGAAGCTTTCTTT,CSARVFGEAFF
-,-,TRBJ2-7,TRBV29-1,TGCAGCGCAGGACAGTCCTACGAGCAGTACTTC,CSAGQSYEQYF